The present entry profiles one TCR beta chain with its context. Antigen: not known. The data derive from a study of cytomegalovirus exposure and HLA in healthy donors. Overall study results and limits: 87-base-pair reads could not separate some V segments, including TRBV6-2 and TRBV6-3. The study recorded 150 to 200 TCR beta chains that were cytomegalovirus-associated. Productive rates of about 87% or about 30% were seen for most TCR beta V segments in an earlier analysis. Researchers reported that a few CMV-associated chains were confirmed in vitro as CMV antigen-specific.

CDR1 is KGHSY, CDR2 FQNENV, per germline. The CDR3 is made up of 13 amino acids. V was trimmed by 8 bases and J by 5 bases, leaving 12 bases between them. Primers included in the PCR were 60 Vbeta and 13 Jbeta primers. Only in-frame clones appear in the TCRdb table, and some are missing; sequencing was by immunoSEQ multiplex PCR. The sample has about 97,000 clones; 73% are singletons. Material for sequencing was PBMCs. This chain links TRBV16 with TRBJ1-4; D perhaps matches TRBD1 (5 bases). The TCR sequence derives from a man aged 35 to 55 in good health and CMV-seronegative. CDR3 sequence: CASARATNEKLFF. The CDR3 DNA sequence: TGTGCCAGCGCCAGGGCGACGAATGAAAAACTGTTTTTT.